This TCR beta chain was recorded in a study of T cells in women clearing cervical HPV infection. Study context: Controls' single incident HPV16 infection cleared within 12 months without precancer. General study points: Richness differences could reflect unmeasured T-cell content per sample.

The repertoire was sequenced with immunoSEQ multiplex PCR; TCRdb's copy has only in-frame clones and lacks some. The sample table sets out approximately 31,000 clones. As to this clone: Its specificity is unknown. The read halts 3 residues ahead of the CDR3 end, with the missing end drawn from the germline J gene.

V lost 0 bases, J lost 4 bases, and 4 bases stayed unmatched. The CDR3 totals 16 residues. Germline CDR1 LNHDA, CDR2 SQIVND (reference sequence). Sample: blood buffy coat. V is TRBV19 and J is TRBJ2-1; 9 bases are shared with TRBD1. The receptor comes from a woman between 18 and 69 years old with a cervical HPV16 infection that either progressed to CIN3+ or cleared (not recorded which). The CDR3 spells CASSIDAGTGYNEQFF. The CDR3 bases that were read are TGTGCCAGTAGTATAGATGCCGGGACAGGGTACAATGAG.